One sample yielded the 22 T cell receptor beta chains listed below, sequenced in a study of T cell responses to AZD1222 COVID-19 vaccine (dated by TCRdb to the early 2020s). Library preparation used the immunoSEQ multiplex PCR assay. TCRdb stores this immuneACCESS table with in-frame sequences only. Part of the clones is absent; in the studies checked, under half of the shortfall reflects unresolved V genes, and no reason is known for the rest. The sample includes fewer than 150,000 clones, with approximately 90% observed a single time. The top ten constitute approximately 1.4% of the sample. The time point label of this sample denotes: baseline before first vaccination. Specimen: peripheral blood, collected on day 0 of AZD1222 vaccination. The receptors derive from an adult in good health.

The V call is TRBV7-2, the J call TRBJ2-7; 7 nucleotides agree with TRBD1. The CDR3 covers 17 residues. The V segment lost 2 bases and the J segment 2 bases; nucleotides outside the gene matches: 12. The germline CDR1 and CDR2 sequences are SGHTA and FQGNSA. In DNA, the CDR3 is TGTGCCAGCAGCTTACCCCCGATCGGGACAGCCACCTACGAGCAGTACTTC. It specifies CASSLPPIGTATYEQYF. Looking up the rest from reference TRBV7-2 and TRBJ2-7 gives the full variable domain: GAGVSQSPSNKVTEKGKDVELRCDPISGHTALYWYRQSLGQGLEFLIYFQGNSAPDKSGLPSDRFSAERTGGSVSTLTIQRTQQEDSAVYLCASSLPPIGTATYEQYFGPGTRLTVT.

The chain employs TRBV13 and TRBJ2-6; D tentatively reads TRBD1 or TRBD2 (5 bases each). Germline CDR1 reads PRHDT; CDR2 reads FYEKMQ (reference sequence). The CDR3 has 16 amino acids. Trimming stripped 6 bases from V and 0 bases from J, with 12 bases between. The CDR3 DNA sequence: TGTGCCAGCAGTCCGGGACGGAGCTCTGGGGCCAACGTCCTGACTTTC. Protein: CASSPGRSSGANVLTF.

The gene calls are TRBV4-3 and TRBJ1-3; unclear D gene. The V end was cut by 0 bases, the J end by 4 bases, with 4 bases between. Germline V gene lookup returns CDR1 LGHNA and CDR2 YSLEER. The CDR3 loop spans 13 amino acids. As DNA, the CDR3 is TGCGCCAGCAGCCAAGATAGGGGAAACACCATATATTTT. It codes for CASSQDRGNTIYF.

This clone was detected only a few times. V usage is TRBV10-3 and J usage is TRBJ2-3; the D call may be TRBD1 or TRBD2 (7 bases each). The CDR3 has 16 residues. Germline V gene data show CDR1 as ENHRY and CDR2 as SYGVKD. Trimming left V 5 bases short and J 1 base short, with 16 bases between. In DNA, the CDR3 is TGTGCCATCAGTACCAGGGGGGGTGGGGGCACAGATACGCAGTATTTT. The encoded protein is CAISTRGGGGTDTQYF.

Only one count was recorded for this clone. V gene TRBV28 combines with J gene TRBJ1-4, with 12 bases fitting TRBD1. The CDR3 spans 14 residues. Trimming took 6 bases from V and 7 from J; bases not matched to a gene: 3. Germline CDR1 and CDR2: MDHEN and SYDVKM. This CDR3 reads CASRGTGGGEKLFF. CDR3 nucleotides: TGTGCCAGCAGGGGGACAGGGGGCGGTGAAAAACTGTTTTTT.

DNA for the CDR3: TGCGCCAGCAGCTCCAGGGGGGGAAACTACAATGAGCAGTTCTTC. Amino acid sequence: CASSSRGGNYNEQFF. The gene calls are TRBV4-3 and TRBJ2-1; TRBD1 or TRBD2 may be the D gene (7 bases each). The CDR3 runs to 15 residues. Germline lookup yields CDR1 LGHNA and CDR2 YSLEER. V was clipped by 5 bases and J by 3 bases, with 14 bases between them.

The V call is TRBV4-1, the J call TRBJ2-5, with unresolved D. Deletions cut 2 bases from V and 0 bases from J, with 7 bases between. The CDR3 has 14 residues. In germline, CDR1 is MGHRA, CDR2 YSYEKL. Here the CDR3 reads CASSQRQYQETQYF. The CDR3 nucleotides read TGCGCCAGCAGCCAACGCCAGTACCAAGAGACCCAGTACTTC.

The chain links TRBV7-9 to TRBJ2-2; D is ambiguous. CDR3 length: 12 amino acids. Between the trimmed V and J ends, which lost 3 bases and 4 bases, there was a span of 3 bases. Per germline, CDR1 SEHNR and CDR2 FQNEAQ (reference sequence). The CDR3 is CASSFSTGELFF. The CDR3 DNA follows: TGTGCCAGCAGCTTTTCCACCGGGGAGCTGTTTTTT.

The V call is TRBV6-2 or TRBV6-3, the J call TRBJ1-4; D is possibly TRBD1 (6 bases). The CDR3 contains 17 residues. CDR1 is MNHEY, CDR2 SVGEGT, per germline. Trimming pared 5 bases from V and 1 base from J, leaving 17 bases between. CDR3 in DNA: TGTGCCAGCAGTCGGGGAATCCCCAGGGGAACTAATGAAAAACTGTTTTTT. This sequence encodes CASSRGIPRGTNEKLFF.

The chain joins TRBV7-8 to TRBJ1-3, with unresolved D. The germline V gene has CDR1 SGHVS and CDR2 FQNEAQ. This CDR3 is built from 14 residues. V gave up 8 bases and J gave up 0 bases, with 11 bases separating them. The CDR3 coding sequence is TGTGCCAGCCGCCTCCAAGACTCTGGAAACACCATATATTTT. This translates into CASRLQDSGNTIYF.

This clone appeared a single time. This same CDR3 is encoded by further DNA sequences in the sample. This chain uses TRBV28 with TRBJ2-7; D call uncertain. The V gene lost 5 bases and the J gene lost 3 bases, with 5 bases spanning the gap. Per the germline V gene, CDR1 is MDHEN and CDR2 is SYDVKM. The CDR3 loop spans 11 amino acids. CDR3 amino acids: CASSPGYEQYF. CDR3 nucleotide sequence: TGTGCCAGCAGTCCGGGCTACGAGCAGTACTTC.

This chain connects TRBV10-3 to TRBJ1-2, with D unclear. The CDR3 runs 12 residues. Germline V gives CDR1 ENHRY, CDR2 SYGVKD. V lost 4 bases, J lost 8 bases, and 11 bases lay in between. Here the CDR3 DNA reads TGTGCCATCAGTGGCCCCAGCGAAGGCTACACCTTC. Its translation: CAISGPSEGYTF.

The count of this clone is one. The genes are TRBV2 and TRBJ1-3; D call uncertain. The CDR3 is 14 amino acids. Germline V lookup: CDR1 SNHLY, CDR2 FYNNEI. V lost 8 bases and J lost 2, with 13 bases in between. The CDR3 here is CASGRMLAGNTIYF. In nucleotides, the CDR3 is TGTGCCAGCGGGAGGATGTTGGCTGGAAACACCATATATTTT.

The V call is TRBV5-1, the J call TRBJ2-2; D is perhaps TRBD1 (6 bases). This CDR3 region has 14 residues. The V end was cut by 1 base, the J end by 5 bases, with 9 bases between. From germline, CDR1 is SGHRS and CDR2 YFSETQ. The CDR3, as DNA: TGCGCCAGCAGCTTGAACAGGGTAACCGGGGAGCTGTTTTTT. Its translation is CASSLNRVTGELFF.

On this clone itself: Other DNA sequences in this specimen translate into the identical CDR3. The rearrangement uses TRBV12-3 or TRBV12-4 and TRBJ1-1, with D uncertain. V was cut by 6 bases and J by 1 base, with 3 bases left in between. The CDR3 is 11 residues long. CDR3 DNA sequence: TGTGCCAGCAGCACGAACACTGAAGCTTTCTTT. Its protein product is CASSTNTEAFF.

The rearrangement uses TRBV30 and TRBJ2-6; D remains ambiguous. Germline CDR1 reads GTSNPN; CDR2 reads SVGIG (reference sequence). V lost 0 bases and J lost 6, with 15 bases in between. The length of the CDR3 is 16 residues. CDR3 coding DNA: TGTGCCTGGAGTGTGACCCGGGCTCTGGAGGCCAACGTCCTGACTTTC. As protein: CAWSVTRALEANVLTF.

This clone was observed a single time. CDR3 coding DNA: TGTGCCAGCAGTGCGGGGGGCTGGGGCATTCAGTACTTC. Its protein product is CASSAGGWGIQYF. The J gene is TRBJ2-4, the V gene TRBV12-3 or TRBV12-4; 8 positions agree with TRBD2. The CDR3 totals 13 residues. V gave up 5 bases and J gave up 9 bases; unmatched junction bases: 6.

DNA of the CDR3: TGTGCCAGCAGCCCCACCAGGAGGGGAACTAATGAAAAACTGTTTTTT. Protein: CASSPTRRGTNEKLFF. The rearrangement links TRBV7-6 to TRBJ1-4; D may be TRBD1 (5 bases). Trimming left V 5 bases short and J 1 base short, with 14 bases between. CDR1 is SGHVS, CDR2 FNYEAQ, per germline. This CDR3 has 16 amino acids.

The chain carries TRBV12-3 or TRBV12-4 and TRBJ1-1, with no clear D. V gave up 2 bases and J gave up 11 bases, with 9 bases separating them. The CDR3 is 11 amino acids. The CDR3 nucleotides read TGTGCCAGCAGTTTAAGTGCAGAGGCTTTCTTT. As protein: CASSLSAEAFF.

This chain connects TRBV2 to TRBJ2-1; D might be TRBD1 or TRBD2, each matching 5 bases. From germline, CDR1 is SNHLY and CDR2 FYNNEI. The V and J ends lost 4 bases and 6 bases respectively, with 16 bases between them. The CDR3 runs 15 residues. CDR3: CASSGLGLGVNEQFF. The CDR3 DNA reads as TGTGCCAGCAGTGGTCTGGGGTTGGGGGTCAATGAGCAGTTCTTC.

This clone has a single count. The rearrangement uses TRBV5-1 and TRBJ2-5; D could derive from TRBD1 or TRBD2 (5 bases each). CDR3 length: 20 amino acids. V lost 5 bases and J 0 bases, leaving 29 bases between the germline ends. Germline V gene data show CDR1 as SGHRS and CDR2 as YFSETQ. The CDR3 DNA follows: TGCGCCAGCAGAGAGGGGCTTCGGCCCCTTATTACTTATTACCAAGAGACCCAGTACTTC. Amino acid sequence: CASREGLRPLITYYQETQYF.

This rearrangement joins TRBV7-9 to TRBJ1-5; D gene uncertain. The V and J ends lost 1 base and 1 base respectively, with 5 bases between them. Germline V gene sequence: CDR1 SEHNR, CDR2 FQNEAQ (reference sequence). The CDR3 runs 14 residues. DNA of the CDR3: TGTGCCAGCAGCTTAGGGGCAAGCAATCAGCCCCAGCATTTT. As protein: CASSLGASNQPQHF.